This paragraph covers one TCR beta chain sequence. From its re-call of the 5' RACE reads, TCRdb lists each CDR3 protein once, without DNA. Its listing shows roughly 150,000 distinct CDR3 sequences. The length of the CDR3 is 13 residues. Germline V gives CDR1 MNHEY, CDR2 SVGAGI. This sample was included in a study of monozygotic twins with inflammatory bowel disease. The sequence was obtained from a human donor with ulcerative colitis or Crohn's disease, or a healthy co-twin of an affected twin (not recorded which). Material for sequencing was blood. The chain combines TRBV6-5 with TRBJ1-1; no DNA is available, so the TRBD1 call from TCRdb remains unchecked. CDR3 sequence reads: CASSYEPLTEAFF.